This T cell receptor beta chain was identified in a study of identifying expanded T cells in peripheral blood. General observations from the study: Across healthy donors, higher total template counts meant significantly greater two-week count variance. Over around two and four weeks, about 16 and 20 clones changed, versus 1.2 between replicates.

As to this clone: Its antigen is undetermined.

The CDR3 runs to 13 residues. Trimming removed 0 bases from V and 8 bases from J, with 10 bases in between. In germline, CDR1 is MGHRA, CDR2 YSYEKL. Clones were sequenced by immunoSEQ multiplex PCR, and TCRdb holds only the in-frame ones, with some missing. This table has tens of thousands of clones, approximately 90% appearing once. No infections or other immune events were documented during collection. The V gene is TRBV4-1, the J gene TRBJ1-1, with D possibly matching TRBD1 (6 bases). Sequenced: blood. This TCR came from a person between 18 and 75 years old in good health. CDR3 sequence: CASSQEGRGEAFF. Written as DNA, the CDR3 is TGCGCCAGCAGCCAAGAAGGGAGGGGGGAAGCTTTCTTT.